This TCR beta chain was identified in a study of early T cells in non-severe SARS-CoV-2 infection (dated by TCRdb to the early 2020s). As for the study more broadly: Bulk RNA from unsorted whole blood was used for TCR sequencing, so alpha and beta chains could not be paired. The full study reports these points: VDJdb matching was skewed toward anti-spike CD8 responses and likely underestimated virus-specific expansions, missing private and CD4 specificities.

This clonotype was counted many times. Its binding antigen is unknown. There are no base qualities to consult, and no much larger clone falls within one base. Set within a cohort of healthcare workers in London, UK, this nested case-control study involved weekly PCR testing of nasopharyngeal swabs along with blood sampling. Healthcare workers were recruited between 23 and 31 March 2020, during the week of the UK lockdown, and were followed weekly for up to about 15 weeks. Library creation used 5' RACE. Sequenced on a NextSeq 500. To correct for sequencing error and PCR bias, the TCR library protocol tagged individual cDNA molecules with unique molecular identifiers. Both TCR alpha and beta chains were sequenced, and tight co-correlation was observed between alpha and beta sequence abundances in each sample. Per the original workflow: V gene, J gene and CDR3 annotation of TCR sequences was performed with Decombinator V4. Expanded TCRs were defined as changing significantly between any two time points under a Poisson model with p below 0.0001. TCR abundances were normalised to the total number of TCRs sequenced per sample and expressed as counts per million. MAIT TCRs were defined by TRAV1-2 paired with TRAJ12, TRAJ20 or TRAJ33, and iNKT TCRs by TRAV10 paired with TRAJ18. VDJdb, accessed on 1 November 2021, was searched for TCRs annotated for CMV, EBV and SARS-CoV-2, and TCRs annotated for more than one antigen were excluded. The public sequencing data were trimmed at Q25 with fastp and processed into clonotypes with MiXCR by TCRdb, which kept only in-frame beta chains. One record per CDR3 amino acid sequence lists the most common genes and DNA. The V and J calls shown here were made by TCRdb, not taken from the authors' results. The sample table records tens of thousands of distinct CDR3 sequences; 6% to 8.5% of these occur just once. The leading ten clones occupy 8.3% of the sample.

The CDR3 starts with the cysteine, ends with the phenylalanine, and has 13 residues. The retained sequence is limited to the CDR3, 39 bases, with the frame set at the first base. V loses 2 bases of germline sequence and J loses 6 bases, and the interval between the two ends is 11 bases. In the germline V gene, CDR1 corresponds to MNHEY and CDR2 to SVGAGI. The sequenced sample was whole blood. The chain uses TRBV6-5 and TRBJ2-7, with the D call perhaps TRBD1 or TRBD2, as 7 bases match in each case. The sequence was collected from an adult who was a healthcare worker with PCR-confirmed SARS-CoV-2 infection or an uninfected control (not recorded which). The DNA sequence reads TGTGCCAGCAGTTACGGGGAGGGGGCCGAGCAGTACTTC. It translates to CASSYGEGAEQYF.